This TCR beta chain was recovered during a study of cytomegalovirus exposure and HLA in healthy donors (dated by TCRdb to between 2016 and 2019). About the full investigation: An earlier analysis of fewer than 750 of the donors reported 276 Gb of sequence data and 100 million to 120 million unique TCR beta sequences obtained from some 200 million T cells. The study combined high-throughput TCR immunosequencing, statistical association of individual TCRs with disease status, and machine learning to predict cytomegalovirus infection status. Typing coverage differed by locus: A, B, C, DRB1 and DQB1 were typed in roughly 620-630 donors, DQA1 in 500 to 550, DPA1 in some 570, and DPB1 in approximately 450. Among the 398 genotyped donors, 75% to 90% belonged to the genetic ancestry cluster associated with self-reported Caucasian donors. A separate validation cohort of 90 to 150 different subjects was used in addition to the roughly 640-subject first cohort. Roughly 300 gigabases of sequencing data and tens of millions of unique TCR sequences were included in an early release covering over 600 HLA-typed donors. Across 300 to 400 genotyped donors of the cohort, an average of about 250,000 unique TCR beta nucleotide sequences per donor were sequenced, and around 19% of those sequences were non-productive. The study profiled the T cell repertoires of around 700 subjects by immunosequencing and related them to cytomegalovirus serostatus. An earlier analysis of more than 450 of the donors used high-throughput TCR beta sequencing to judge whether each TCR beta V gene segment behaved as functional or pseudogenic. Donor age, sex, ethnicity and CMV serostatus were compiled alongside the repertoire data. A later genetic analysis used genome-wide SNP genotypes for about 65% of the 666 donors, treating that subset as a discovery cohort. Class I and class II HLA loci were covered by the typing at four-digit resolution. The aim of the study was to test whether cataloging public T cell receptors could identify signatures of past pathogen exposure. A later analysis re-examined previously published TCR beta repertoires from more than 650 donors and added high-resolution HLA genotyping to investigate patterns of TCR occurrence. The later analysis used no new phenotypic data to find candidate immune exposures, relying instead on TCR beta sequences and their occurrence across donors. Roughly 5 DR-DQ haplotypes were handled as single units for association and clustering, since linkage in the cohort was strong. Every repertoire in the discovery cohort had been generated on one and the same sequencing platform. Here is what the overall study found, with its caveats: When HLA alleles, especially DR and DQ, strongly co-occurred, attributing TCR associations to individual alleles was difficult. V-gene and J-gene trimming of TCR beta chains was associated with a missense DCLRE1C variant in a later genetic analysis, and the association was replicated in an independent cohort. In a later analysis, most CMV-associated TCR beta chains were found to appear HLA-restricted, with HLA associations seemingly driven largely by CMV exposure. Most TCR sequences were observed very rarely across donors, whereas some public TCRs were present in many individuals. In a later analysis, the rate of TCR association differed among HLA loci, with DRB1 alleles having the most associated TCRs and HLA-C alleles having the fewest. HLA typing was unavailable for some donors at each locus, so association tests used only the typed subset. Linkage disequilibrium might explain the correlated functional status among segregating V segments, but an unknown experimental factor could not be excluded. A later analysis associated about 16,000 TCR beta sequences with specific HLA alleles at a false discovery rate of 0.05. For the cohort, immune exposure information was limited to CMV serostatus. A cluster of highly shared sequence variants was judged likely to represent a technical artifact of the sequencing pipeline. In a later analysis, several top co-occurrence clusters were reported to appear linked to parvovirus B19, influenza, CMV and Epstein-Barr virus. A later genetic analysis reported fewer N-insertions in productive TCRs among donors in an Asian-associated ancestry cluster than the approximately 670-donor mean. The cohort was sequenced for TCR beta chains only, and without alpha or paired-chain data the features that could be detected were limited. The study gave a list of under 200 TCR beta chains associated with cytomegalovirus. The classifier was reported to diagnose cytomegalovirus status with high specificity and sensitivity in both the original cohort and the validation cohort. Some IMGT-functional V segments, including TRBV6-2 and TRBV6-3, could not be distinguished by the 87-base-pair reads and were therefore excluded. In a later analysis, HLA-associated TCR beta chains were found to be more clonally expanded and to have lower generation probabilities than equally common non-associated chains. In vitro tests confirmed that a few of the cytomegalovirus-associated TCR beta chains recognize cytomegalovirus antigens. The authors suggested that the approach could potentially be extended to other disease states and immunological phenotypes. A further reported finding was that TCR beta sequences accurately predicted the HLA-A and HLA-B alleles for most subjects in the first cohort. Because counts were too low, more than 15 rarely observed V segments, including chromosome 9 orphons, were left out of the earlier analysis of over 550 of the donors. Sequencing depth was assumed to be roughly uniform across donors in the presence/absence analyses, though that assumption may not hold. In an earlier analysis of 500 to 650 of the donors, most TCR beta V segments appeared in productive rearrangements about 90% or about 30% of the time, broadly matching IMGT annotations.

As regards this clone: Its antigen is not yet known. Base-call qualities are not available, and no considerably larger clone is one nucleotide away.

The CDR3 has 14 amino acids, counting the end cysteine and phenylalanine. Left in the record is the CDR3 DNA by itself, 42 bases read in frame from the first base. Looking up the germline V gene yields CDR1 SNHLY and CDR2 FYNNEI. At the junction V is shortened by 7 bases and J by 0 bases; bases outside the gene matches: 2. The library was obtained by the immunoSEQ multiplex PCR assay. The multiplex PCR relied on a mix of 60 forward primers for TCR Vbeta segments and 13 reverse primers for TCR Jbeta segments. The CDR3 region of rearranged TCR beta genes was amplified from genomic DNA by a multiplex PCR assay. On the Illumina HiSeq System, the amplified TCR beta libraries were sequenced as 87-base-pair reads. In the paper's pipeline: A later analysis counted tens of millions of unique TCR beta chains across the 670 or so repertoires, and about 10 million of these chains were shared by at least two donors. Raw reads were error-corrected and collapsed into unique sequences by a nearest-neighbor algorithm in which closely related sequences were merged to remove PCR and sequencing errors. CDR3 sequences were aligned to IMGT reference sequences to assign V, D and J gene segments. For a sequence to be retained, at least a six-nucleotide match to both a V gene segment and a J gene segment was required. Rearrangements were called productive when the CDR3 lacked stop codons and stayed in frame with V and J; all others were non-productive. Following IMGT convention, CDR3 was defined as the stretch from the second conserved V-encoded cysteine up to the conserved J-encoded phenylalanine. Sequences without an unambiguous match to a single V gene segment were excluded from the earlier analysis of about 600 of the donors. In an earlier analysis of approximately 590 of the donors, V segments were called functional above 56.7% productive rearrangements and were called segregating when the between-donor standard deviation exceeded 5%. To diagnose cytomegalovirus status from the catalog of TCR beta chain sequences, a statistical classification framework was built. V and J gene assignment, in a later analysis, came from comparing TCR nucleotide sequences with IMGT/GENE-DB human TR gene sequences. The TCRdist pipeline was used in a later analysis to assign CDR3 sequences and most-parsimonious VDJ recombination scenarios. A later analysis defined each TCR beta chain by its CDR3 amino acid sequence plus V-gene family, and excluded reads lacking a unique V-gene family. As a way to deal with suspected cross-contamination and a sequencing artifact, a later analysis dropped 450 to 600 nucleotide sequences that were highly shared and had low generation probability. In a later analysis, a clonal expansion index for each public chain was calculated from normalized within-repertoire ranks of inferred template counts. In a later analysis, generation probabilities were computed with a VDJ recombination model fitted to out-of-frame rearrangements, and the resulting probabilities were checked against IGoR. Hypergeometric tests were used in a later analysis to score TCR-TCR, TCR-HLA and TCR-CMV co-occurrence, with a repertoire-size bias correction applied to the TCR pairs. In a later analysis, false discovery rates were estimated by permuting HLA or CMV assignments 20 times. In a later analysis, co-occurring TCRs were grouped using DBSCAN, with TCRdist sequence similarity added in when clustering inside HLA-allele-positive subsets. Repertoires with fewer than 30,000 or more than 120,000 public chains, plus five repertoires with anomalous nucleotide sharing, were excluded from co-occurrence clustering. The table was pulled from immuneACCESS by TCRdb, which kept in-frame rearrangements only. Such tables lose some clones; where checked, under half of the loss comes from unresolved V genes, and the rest has no known cause. V, J and clone size are taken as reported in that table, and D and trimming were inferred from the DNA itself. This sample gives about 160,000 clones in total; 85% of them show up just once. More than 2% of the sample lies in the top ten.

The cohort comprised 666 healthy bone marrow donors. At the time of sampling, all cohort members were nominally healthy, though unrecorded immune exposures were likely present. The donor was CMV seropositive and was included in the group of 250 to 300 seropositive cohort members. Every donor gave a peripheral blood sample, and the peripheral blood mononuclear cells from that sample were used for TCR beta sequencing. Genomic DNA extraction from the blood cell samples was performed with the Qiagen DNeasy Blood Extraction Kit. Rearrangement joined TRBV2 to TRBJ2-2; 7 nucleotides in the junction match TRBD2. The sequence came from a man between 18 and 29 years old in good health and CMV-seropositive. The sequenced material came from PBMCs. The CDR3 has the sequence CASMGLTNTGELFF. The DNA reads TGTGCCAGCATGGGACTAACGAACACCGGGGAGCTGTTTTTT.